This TCR beta chain was captured in a study of T-cell memory formation after mild COVID-19. TCRdb fed the 5' RACE reads into MiXCR, producing one record per CDR3 protein. The data contain a few hundred thousand distinct CDR3 sequences, roughly 15% of them singletons. The germline CDR1 and CDR2 sequences are MGHRA and YSYEKL. The trim removed 1 base at V and 12 bases at J, leaving 8 bases unmatched. The CDR3 totals 14 residues. The sequence came from a man aged 18 to 29 who had mild COVID-19 (a few samples of this study predate the infection). Cell type and time point are not known. Input material: PBMCs or a T cell subset sorted from them (not recorded which). The V and J genes are TRBV4-1 and TRBJ1-1; 10 bases line up with TRBD1. The CDR3 DNA reads as TGCGCCAGCAGCCAAGTGGGGACAGGGGAGAATCCTTTCTTT. This codes for CASSQVGTGENPFF.